These 25 T cell receptor beta chains came from one sample sequenced in a study of beta chain features in type 1 diabetes. The study reverse transcribed the entire isolated RNA, so it sequenced expressed TCRB transcripts. The repertoire was sequenced with immunoSEQ multiplex PCR; TCRdb's copy has only in-frame clones and lacks some. The sample shows about 240,000 clones, 25% to 30% of them seen only once. Material: central memory CD4+ T cells from blood. Every receptor here comes from a man under 40 in good health.

This clone has ten or more counts. The chain combines TRBV6-5 with TRBJ1-6, with unresolved D. The V end was cut by 4 bases, the J end by 8 bases, with 9 bases between. The germline CDR1 and CDR2 sequences are MNHEY and SVGAGI. The CDR3 covers 13 residues. CDR3 sequence: CASSSLTDSPLHF. The DNA of the CDR3 is TGTGCCAGCAGTTCCCTCACGGATTCACCCCTCCACTTT.

This clone was recorded a few times. This rearrangement joins TRBV7-2 to TRBJ2-5; 9 bases agree with TRBD1. Unmatched junction bases numbered 6, after V lost 5 bases and J lost 5 bases. The CDR3 has 14 residues. The V gene's germline CDR1 is SGHTA and CDR2 FQGNSA. The CDR3 DNA follows: TGTGCCAGCAGCAAAACGGACAGGGGTGAGACCCAGTACTTC. Protein: CASSKTDRGETQYF.

This clone was seen only a few times. The J gene is TRBJ2-7, the V gene TRBV7-2; no clear D gene. Germline CDR1 reads SGHTA; CDR2 reads FQGNSA. V lost 1 base, J lost 0 bases, and 7 bases lay in between. This CDR3 has 14 residues. CDR3 region: CASSLDSSSYEQYF. The CDR3, as DNA: TGTGCCAGCAGCTTAGATTCCAGCTCCTACGAGCAGTACTTC. Full variable domain (missing parts from reference TRBV7-2 and TRBJ2-7): GAGVSQSPSNKVTEKGKDVELRCDPISGHTALYWYRQSLGQGLEFLIYFQGNSAPDKSGLPSDRFSAERTGGSVSTLTIQRTQQEDSAVYLCASSLDSSSYEQYFGPGTRLTVT.

The V gene is TRBV15, the J gene TRBJ2-1; 7 bases map to TRBD2. The germline CDR1 and CDR2 sequences are LNHNV and YYDKDF (reference sequence). The CDR3 sequence is 14 residues long. V lost 6 bases and J lost 4; bases outside the gene matches: 6. CDR3 amino acids: CATRLAVRYNEQFF. The CDR3 DNA reads TGTGCCACCAGGCTAGCGGTCCGGTACAATGAGCAGTTCTTC.

J is TRBJ1-1 and V is TRBV20-1, with no clear D. CDR1 and CDR2 from the germline V gene are DFQATT and SNEGSKA (reference sequence). This CDR3 has 11 amino acids. V was pared by 1 base and J by 5 bases, with 5 bases between. The CDR3 loop is CSARVRTEAFF. The CDR3 DNA is TGCAGTGCTAGAGTGAGGACTGAAGCTTTCTTT.

This clone turned up a few times. This sequence joins TRBV27 and TRBJ2-5; D is undetermined. The CDR3 runs 11 residues. The germline V and J ends were trimmed by 10 bases and 5 bases, with 11 bases remaining between them. Germline values: CDR1 MNHEY, CDR2 SMNVEV (reference sequence). The CDR3 nucleotides read TGTGCCACCCGAAGGTCCGAGACCCAGTACTTC. This codes for CATRRSETQYF.

This clone occurred many times. This rearrangement joins TRBV5-4 to TRBJ2-5, with 8 bases lining up with TRBD1. The CDR3 totals 15 residues. V was pared by 4 bases and J by 2 bases, with 7 bases of the junction left unmatched. The germline gives CDR1 SGHNT, CDR2 YYREEE (reference sequence). The CDR3 protein is CASSVLGTGQETQYF. CDR3 nucleotides: TGTGCCAGCAGCGTACTCGGGACAGGACAAGAGACCCAGTACTTC. The variable domain in full, with the rest retrieved from reference TRBV5-4 and TRBJ2-5, is ETGVTQSPTHLIKTRGQQVTLRCSSQSGHNTVSWYQQALGQGPQFIFQYYREEENGRGNFPPRFSGLQFPNYSSELNVNALELDDSALYLCASSVLGTGQETQYFGPGTRLLVL.

Only a few counts were recorded for this clone. The chain uses TRBV5-1 and TRBJ2-1, with 7 bases identical to TRBD2. V lost 4 bases, J lost 7 bases, and 11 bases stayed unmatched. The CDR3 is 15 residues long. The germline CDR1 and CDR2 sequences are SGHRS and YFSETQ. CDR3 sequence (DNA): TGCGCCAGCAGCCCGGGAGGTGGGAGGTCAAATGAGCAGTTCTTC. Translating it yields CASSPGGGRSNEQFF.

J is TRBJ2-7 and V is TRBV7-2; D ambiguous. The CDR3 covers 14 residues. V gave up 1 base and J gave up 5 bases, with 12 bases separating them. The germline V gene has CDR1 SGHTA and CDR2 FQGNSA. DNA of the CDR3: TGTGCCAGCAGCTTAGTTGAAGTTATCCACGAGCAGTACTTC. This encodes CASSLVEVIHEQYF.

The chain recombines TRBV30 with TRBJ2-7; a possible D gene is TRBD2 (7 bases). The V end was cut by 3 bases, the J end by 2 bases, with 14 bases between. Germline V gene lookup returns CDR1 GTSNPN and CDR2 SVGIG (reference sequence). The CDR3 extends over 14 amino acids. The CDR3 region is CAWRRGGAAYEQYF. The CDR3 region has the DNA TGTGCCTGGAGGAGGGGGGGGGCCGCCTACGAGCAGTACTTC.

The genes are TRBV2 and TRBJ2-7; D call uncertain. There are 14 residues in the CDR3. V lost 6 bases and J 2 bases, leaving 14 bases between the germline ends. Germline loops: CDR1 SNHLY, CDR2 FYNNEI. The DNA for the CDR3 is TGTGCCAGCAGACCATCCGGGCTCCCCTACGAGCAGTACTTC. This encodes CASRPSGLPYEQYF.

The sample holds a few counts of this clone. The V and J genes are TRBV20-1 and TRBJ2-1; D gene ambiguous. CDR1 is DFQATT, CDR2 SNEGSKA, per germline (reference sequence). Trimming left V 5 bases short and J 8 bases short, with 10 bases between. The CDR3 consists of 11 residues. The CDR3 nucleotides read TGCAGTGCTCACAGTGTCCATGAGCAGTTCTTC. Protein sequence: CSAHSVHEQFF.

V gene TRBV4-3 combines with J gene TRBJ2-3, with D perhaps matching TRBD2 (6 bases). Trimming removed 0 bases at V and 6 bases at J, with 16 bases between. The V gene's germline CDR1 is LGHNA and CDR2 YSLEER. The CDR3 spans 16 residues. For the CDR3, the DNA is TGCGCCAGCAGCCAAGAACACGGACTACCGCGGGATACGCAGTATTTT. It yields the protein CASSQEHGLPRDTQYF.

There are a few counts of this clone. This rearrangement joins TRBV29-1 to TRBJ2-1; D is unclear. Trimming removed 7 bases from V and 5 bases from J, with 15 bases in between. There are 13 residues in the CDR3. Germline CDR1 reads SQVTM; CDR2 reads ANQGSEA. CDR3: CSAAAIVNNEQFF. The CDR3 region has the DNA TGCAGCGCGGCCGCGATTGTCAACAATGAGCAGTTCTTC.

This clone has just a few counts. The chain employs TRBV25-1 and TRBJ2-2; tentative D call: TRBD2 (7 bases). CDR3 length equals 14 residues. Germline V lookup: CDR1 MGHDK, CDR2 SYGVNS. Deletions cut 7 bases from V and 4 bases from J, with 13 bases between. CDR3 sequence: CASNFGGPTGELFF. For the CDR3, the DNA is TGTGCCAGCAATTTCGGGGGGCCCACCGGGGAGCTGTTTTTT.

This chain links TRBV15 with TRBJ2-3; the D gene could be TRBD1 or TRBD2 (5 bases each). This CDR3 has 13 residues. Germline CDR1 is LNHNV and CDR2 is YYDKDF (reference sequence). Trimming removed 8 bases from V and 0 bases from J, with 9 bases in between. The CDR3 nucleotides read TGTGCCACCCGGGACGGTAGCACAGATACGCAGTATTTT. This codes for CATRDGSTDTQYF.

As to this clone: Since a much larger clone is just one base distant, this may be a read error. The chain has TRBV7-9 and TRBJ2-3; 13 bases line up with TRBD2. CDR1 is SEHNR and CDR2 is FQNEAQ in the germline V gene (reference sequence). The V gene end was trimmed by 5 bases and the J gene end by 0 bases; junction bases not matched to a gene: 2. The CDR3 runs to 16 residues. Here the CDR3 reads CASSPGLAGSTDTQYF. CDR3 sequence (DNA): TGTGCCAGCAGCCCGGGACTAGCGGGGAGCACAGATACGCAGTATTTT. The entire variable domain, with the rest obtained from reference TRBV7-9 and TRBJ2-3, is as follows: DTGVSQNPRHKITKRGQNVTFRCDPISEHNRLYWYRQTLGQGPEFLTYFQNEAQLEKSRLLSDRFSAERPKGSFSTLEIQRTEQGDSAMYLCASSPGLAGSTDTQYFGPGTRLTVL.

This clone was seen a few times. J is TRBJ2-1 and V is TRBV29-1; the D gene could be TRBD1 or TRBD2 (5 bases each). Germline CDR1 SQVTM, CDR2 ANQGSEA. The V end was cut by 5 bases, the J end by 5 bases, with 13 bases between. The CDR3 sequence is 13 residues long. CDR3 in DNA: TGCAGCGTTTGGGGACCCGTTAACAATGAGCAGTTCTTC. Translating it yields CSVWGPVNNEQFF.

About this clone itself: The same CDR3 can be traced to other DNA sequences in this sample. V is TRBV5-1 and J is TRBJ1-5, with TRBD1 matching 8 bases. Germline V lookup: CDR1 SGHRS, CDR2 YFSETQ. This CDR3 has 14 residues. J was trimmed by 4 bases and V by 2 bases; bases with no gene match: 2. The CDR3 nucleotides read TGCGCCAGCAGCTTTGGGACAGGAAATCAGCCCCAGCATTTT. Translating gives CASSFGTGNQPQHF. Full variable domain (missing parts from reference TRBV5-1 and TRBJ1-5): KAGVTQTPRYLIKTRGQQVTLSCSPISGHRSVSWYQQTPGQGLQFLFEYFSETQRNKGNFPGRFSGRQFSNSRSEMNVSTLELGDSALYLCASSFGTGNQPQHFGDGTRLSIL.

This clone was picked up many times. V and J are TRBV6-5 and TRBJ1-6; possible D gene TRBD1, 5 bases. The V gene's germline CDR1 is MNHEY and CDR2 SVGAGI. This CDR3 is built from 13 residues. V was trimmed by 6 bases and J by 8 bases, leaving 11 bases between them. DNA for the CDR3: TGTGCCAGCAGCCTTGACAGTTATTCACCCCTCCACTTT. This encodes CASSLDSYSPLHF.

This clone occurred a few times. The chain carries TRBV29-1 and TRBJ2-3; TRBD1 matches at 8 bases. V shed 7 bases and J 3 bases; nucleotides not matched to a gene: 6. There are 13 residues in the CDR3. The V gene's germline CDR1 is SQVTM and CDR2 ANQGSEA. CDR3 loop: CSAGQGLTDTQYF. The CDR3 DNA follows: TGCAGCGCTGGACAGGGATTGACAGATACGCAGTATTTT.

This clone was found a few times. V is TRBV30 and J is TRBJ1-5; TRBD1 agrees at 7 bases. Germline trimming cut 3 bases from V and 3 bases from J; bases unmatched to any gene: 2. The CDR3 is 13 residues long. Germline V gene sequence: CDR1 GTSNPN, CDR2 SVGIG (reference sequence). CDR3 bases: TGTGCCTGGAGGGGACAGCTCAATCAGCCCCAGCATTTT. It yields the protein CAWRGQLNQPQHF.

This clone turned up a few times. The rearrangement uses TRBV30 and TRBJ1-2; 7 positions agree with TRBD1. The germline gives CDR1 GTSNPN, CDR2 SVGIG (reference sequence). CDR3 length: 15 residues. The V segment lost 4 bases and the J segment 0 bases; nucleotides outside the gene matches: 8. For the CDR3, the DNA is TGTGCCTGGATTCGCACAGGGGAACCTAACTATGGCTACACCTTC. It yields the protein CAWIRTGEPNYGYTF.

This rearrangement joins TRBV27 to TRBJ2-1; D is perhaps TRBD1 (6 bases). Germline V CDR1 and CDR2: MNHEY, SMNVEV (reference sequence). V was trimmed by 7 bases and J by 2 bases, leaving 12 bases between them. The CDR3 covers 14 residues. The CDR3 protein is CASTPGGTYNEQFF. The CDR3 coding sequence is TGTGCCAGCACTCCTGGGGGCACCTACAATGAGCAGTTCTTC.

The V gene is TRBV28, the J gene TRBJ2-1; 14 bases line up with TRBD2. Germline V gene data show CDR1 as MDHEN and CDR2 as SYDVKM. The ends lost 5 bases at V and 6 bases at J; junction bases unmatched: 6. There are 16 residues in the CDR3. This CDR3 reads CASSPPGLAGANEQFF. CDR3 bases: TGTGCCAGCAGTCCTCCGGGACTAGCGGGAGCCAATGAGCAGTTCTTC.